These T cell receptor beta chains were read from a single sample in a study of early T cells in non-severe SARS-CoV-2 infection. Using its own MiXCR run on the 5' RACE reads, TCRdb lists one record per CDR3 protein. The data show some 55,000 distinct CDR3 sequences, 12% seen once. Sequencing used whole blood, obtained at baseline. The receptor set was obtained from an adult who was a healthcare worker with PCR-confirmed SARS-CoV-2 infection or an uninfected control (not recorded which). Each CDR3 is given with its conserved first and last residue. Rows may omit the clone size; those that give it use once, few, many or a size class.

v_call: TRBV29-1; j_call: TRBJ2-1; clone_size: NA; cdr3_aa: CSVALAGLSNEQFF
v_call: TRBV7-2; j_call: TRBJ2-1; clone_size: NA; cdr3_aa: CASSPSSVINEQFF
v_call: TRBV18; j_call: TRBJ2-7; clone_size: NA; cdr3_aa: CASSPGQGIFSEQYF
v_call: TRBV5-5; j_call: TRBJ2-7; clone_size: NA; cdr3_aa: CASSPLGGAYEQYF
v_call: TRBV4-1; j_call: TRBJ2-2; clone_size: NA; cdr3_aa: CASSPSGSYTGELFF
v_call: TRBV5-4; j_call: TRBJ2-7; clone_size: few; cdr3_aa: CASSTGLAGDEQYF
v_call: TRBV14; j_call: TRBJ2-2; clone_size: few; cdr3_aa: CASSRNLNAGELFF
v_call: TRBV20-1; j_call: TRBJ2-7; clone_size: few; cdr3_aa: CSARSNYEQYF
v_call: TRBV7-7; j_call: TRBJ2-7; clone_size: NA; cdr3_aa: CASSLGQGGEQYF
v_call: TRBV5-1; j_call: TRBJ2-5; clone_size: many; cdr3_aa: CASSFLSLDRQETQYF
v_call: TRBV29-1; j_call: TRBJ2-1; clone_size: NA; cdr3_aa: CSVGAGGAISEQFF
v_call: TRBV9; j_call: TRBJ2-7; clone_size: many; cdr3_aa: CASSVGTRWSYEQYF
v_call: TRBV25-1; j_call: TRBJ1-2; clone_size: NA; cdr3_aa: CASTSTGGYGYTF
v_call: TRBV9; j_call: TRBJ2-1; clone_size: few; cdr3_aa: CASSVLWTSPEQFF
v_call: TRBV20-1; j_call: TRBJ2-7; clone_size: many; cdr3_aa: CSASDQTSFGYEQYF
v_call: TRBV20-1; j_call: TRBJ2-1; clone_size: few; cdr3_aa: CSVPRDRGGNEQFF
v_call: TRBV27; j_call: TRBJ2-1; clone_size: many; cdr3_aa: CASRGLAGVSNEQFF
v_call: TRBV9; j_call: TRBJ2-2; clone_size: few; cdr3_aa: CASSVGVGTGELFF
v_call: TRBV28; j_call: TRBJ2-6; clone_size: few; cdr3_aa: CASGQVGNSGANVLTF
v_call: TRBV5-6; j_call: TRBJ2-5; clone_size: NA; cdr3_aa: CASSSDITMYQETQYF
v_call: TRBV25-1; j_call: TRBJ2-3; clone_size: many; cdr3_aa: CASSEGPKEPGGIDTQYF
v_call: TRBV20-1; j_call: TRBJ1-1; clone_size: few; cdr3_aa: CSASPNRLEGTEAFF
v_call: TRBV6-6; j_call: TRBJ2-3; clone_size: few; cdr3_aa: CATRLQGPQDTQYF
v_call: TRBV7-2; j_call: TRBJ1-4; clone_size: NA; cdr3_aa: CASSQEGGMKGEKLFF
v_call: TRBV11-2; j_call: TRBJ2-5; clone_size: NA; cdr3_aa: CASSSQGRETQYF
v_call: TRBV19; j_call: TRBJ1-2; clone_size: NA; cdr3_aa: CASSQTAILYGYTF
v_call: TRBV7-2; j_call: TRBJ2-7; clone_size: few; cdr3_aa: CASSLVGGDGSSYEQYF
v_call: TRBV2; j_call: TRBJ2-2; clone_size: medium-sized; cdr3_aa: CASSLDRVKNTGELFF
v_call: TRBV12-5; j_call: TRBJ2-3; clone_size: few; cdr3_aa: CASGLTLTGSTDTQYF
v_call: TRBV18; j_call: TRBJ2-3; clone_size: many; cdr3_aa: CASSPRDGRVADTQYF
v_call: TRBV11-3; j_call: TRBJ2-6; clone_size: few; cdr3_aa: CASSSDLTGANVLTF
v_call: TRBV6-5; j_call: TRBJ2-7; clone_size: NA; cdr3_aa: CASSYAPQGTYEQYF
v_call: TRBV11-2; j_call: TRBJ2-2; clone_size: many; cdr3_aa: CASSLYRGRGTGELFF
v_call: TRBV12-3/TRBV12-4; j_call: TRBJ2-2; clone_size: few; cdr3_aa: CATTTSGVTGELFF
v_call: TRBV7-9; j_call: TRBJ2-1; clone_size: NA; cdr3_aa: CASSFRNEQFF
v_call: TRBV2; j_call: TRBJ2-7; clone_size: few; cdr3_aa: CASSEGQGPAYEQYF
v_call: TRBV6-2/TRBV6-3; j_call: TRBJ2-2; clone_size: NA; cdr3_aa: CASSYGSGSSGELFF
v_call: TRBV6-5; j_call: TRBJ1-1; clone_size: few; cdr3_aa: CASSFYRDTEAFF
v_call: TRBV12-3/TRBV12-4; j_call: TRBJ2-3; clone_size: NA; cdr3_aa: CASSLTSGRGDTQYF
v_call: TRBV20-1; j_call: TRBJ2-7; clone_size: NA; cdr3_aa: CSASSGSSFSYEQYF
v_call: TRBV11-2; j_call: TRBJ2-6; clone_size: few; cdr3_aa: CASSSTGGGANVLTF
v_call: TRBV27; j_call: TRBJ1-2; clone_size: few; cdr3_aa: CASSSGQGTGGYTF
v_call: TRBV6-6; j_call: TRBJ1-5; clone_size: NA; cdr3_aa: CASSNDRSNQPQHF
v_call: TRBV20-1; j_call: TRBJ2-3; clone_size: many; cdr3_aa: CSAGEGFTSTDTQYF